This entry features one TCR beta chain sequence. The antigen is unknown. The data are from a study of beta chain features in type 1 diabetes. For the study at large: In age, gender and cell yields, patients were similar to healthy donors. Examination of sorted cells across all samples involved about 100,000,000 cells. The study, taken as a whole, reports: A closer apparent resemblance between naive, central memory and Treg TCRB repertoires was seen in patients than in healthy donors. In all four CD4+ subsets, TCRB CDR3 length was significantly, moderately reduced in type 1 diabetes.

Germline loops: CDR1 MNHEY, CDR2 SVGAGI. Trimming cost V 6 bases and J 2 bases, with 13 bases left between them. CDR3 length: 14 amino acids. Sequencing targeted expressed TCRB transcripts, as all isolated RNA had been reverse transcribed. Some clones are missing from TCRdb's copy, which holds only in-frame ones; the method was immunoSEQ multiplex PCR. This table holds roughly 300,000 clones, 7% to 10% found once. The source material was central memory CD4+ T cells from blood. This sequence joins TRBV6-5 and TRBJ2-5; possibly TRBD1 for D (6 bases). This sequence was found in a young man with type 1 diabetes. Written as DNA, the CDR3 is TGTGCCAGCAGACGAATGGACAGACAAGAGACCCAGTACTTC. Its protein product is CASRRMDRQETQYF.